A selection of T cell receptor beta chains follows, all from one sample in a study of T cell responses to AZD1222 COVID-19 vaccine. TCRdb's table, derived via immunoSEQ multiplex PCR, lists solely in-frame clones and lacks some. Of 100,000 to 150,000 clones listed, roughly 90% are singletons. The sample was peripheral blood, taken on day 0 of AZD1222 vaccination. Every receptor here comes from an adult in good health. CDR3s include the opening cysteine and the closing phenylalanine or tryptophan. Fields, in order: V gene, clone size, J gene, D gene, CDR3 protein, CDR3 DNA. D genes are given only for firm matches. The size of a clone is reported for some rows only, either as once, few or many, or as a class for expanded clones.

>TRBV10-1|-|TRBJ1-4|TRBD1
CAYSTSQTTRTGVRTLFF
TGCGCCTACAGCACATCCCAAACTACCAGGACAGGCGTTAGGACGCTGTTTTTT
>TRBV11-2|once|TRBJ1-3|-
CASSLEPGNTIYF
TGTGCCAGCAGCTTAGAGCCTGGAAACACCATATATTTT
>TRBV6-6|-|TRBJ2-7|-
CASSYGQGHSYEQYF
TGTGCCAGCAGTTACGGGCAGGGTCATTCTTACGAGCAGTACTTC
>TRBV12-5|-|TRBJ1-6|-
CASGFQPASVFDNSPLHF
TGTGCTAGTGGTTTTCAACCCGCATCCGTGTTTGATAATTCACCCCTCCACTTT
>TRBV7-8|-|TRBJ2-7|TRBD2
CASSSVSGRASYEQYF
TGTGCCAGCAGCTCAGTTAGCGGGAGGGCCTCCTACGAGCAGTACTTC
>TRBV3-1/TRBV3-2|-|TRBJ2-1|-
CASSQGPNSYNEQFF
TGTGCCAGCAGCCAAGGGCCAAATTCCTACAATGAGCAGTTCTTC
>TRBV5-1|once|TRBJ2-1|-
CASSLAFSNAPFF
TGCGCCAGCAGCTTGGCTTTCTCCAACGCCCCCTTCTTC
>TRBV4-1|-|TRBJ2-7|TRBD1
CASSRRQGPYEQYF
TGCGCCAGCAGCCGTCGACAGGGCCCCTACGAGCAGTACTTC
>TRBV5-1|once|TRBJ1-1|TRBD1
CASSIMGQTEAFF
TGCGCCAGCAGCATCATGGGACAGACTGAAGCTTTCTTT
>TRBV3-1/TRBV3-2|-|TRBJ2-7|-
CASSQDSLEQYF
TGTGCCAGCAGCCAAGATTCGCTCGAGCAGTACTTC
>TRBV5-1|-|TRBJ2-5|-
CASSPNQETQYF
TGCGCCAGCAGCCCCAACCAAGAGACCCAGTACTTC
>TRBV6-2/TRBV6-3|-|TRBJ1-5|-
CASSPRGEPQHF
TGTGCCAGCAGTCCCAGGGGTGAGCCCCAGCATTTT
>TRBV7-3|-|TRBJ1-1|TRBD1
CASSFGQGNTEAFF
TGTGCCAGCAGCTTCGGACAGGGGAACACTGAAGCTTTCTTT
>TRBV4-1|-|TRBJ2-5|-
CASSQDRGAGPQETQYF
TGCGCCAGCAGCCAAGATCGGGGGGCTGGACCTCAAGAGACCCAGTACTTC
>TRBV28|-|TRBJ1-2|-
CASSLWPARGYTF
TGTGCCAGCAGTTTATGGCCAGCCCGGGGCTACACCTTC
>TRBV5-5|-|TRBJ1-3|-
CASSSDTDSGNTIYF
TGTGCCAGCAGCTCGGACACCGACTCTGGAAACACCATATATTTT
>TRBV6-5|-|TRBJ1-5|-
CASRTGSYFNQPQHF
TGTGCCAGCAGAACCGGGAGCTATTTTAATCAGCCCCAGCATTTT
>TRBV5-5|-|TRBJ1-2|TRBD1
CASSPRGLGGYTF
TGTGCCAGCAGCCCCAGGGGGCTCGGTGGCTACACCTTC
>TRBV27|once|TRBJ2-5|-
CASSTHLRVETQYF
TGTGCCAGCAGTACACACCTCAGGGTAGAGACCCAGTACTTC
>TRBV14|-|TRBJ2-2|-
CASSQVRANTGELFF
TGTGCCAGCAGCCAAGTCAGGGCGAACACCGGGGAGCTGTTTTTT
>TRBV5-5|-|TRBJ1-2|-
CASSYGQFNYGYTF
TGTGCCAGCAGCTATGGACAGTTTAACTATGGCTACACCTTC
>TRBV21-1|-|TRBJ2-1|-
CASSKKRDRHRNEQFF
TGTGCCAGCAGCAAAAAGAGGGACAGGCACAGGAATGAGCAGTTCTTC
>TRBV6-5|-|TRBJ2-3|-
CASSYYPRQDTQYF
TGTGCCAGCAGTTACTACCCACGACAAGATACGCAGTATTTT
>TRBV3-1/TRBV3-2|-|TRBJ1-1|-
CASSRLTGEAFF
TGTGCCAGCAGCCGCCTGACAGGTGAAGCTTTCTTT
>TRBV15|-|TRBJ2-7|TRBD1
CATSRGRDRDEQYF
TGTGCCACCAGCAGAGGCCGGGACAGGGACGAGCAGTACTTC
>TRBV9|-|TRBJ1-2|-
CASSEGVGSGYTF
TGTGCCAGCAGCGAGGGCGTAGGGAGCGGCTACACCTTC
>TRBV27|-|TRBJ1-6|-
CASSLSRDMGSPLHF
TGTGCCAGCAGTTTGTCAAGGGACATGGGCTCACCCCTCCACTTT
>TRBV27|-|TRBJ2-5|-
CASSLVAGVQETQYF
TGTGCCAGCAGTTTAGTCGCAGGGGTCCAAGAGACCCAGTACTTC
>TRBV19|-|TRBJ1-1|-
CASSIVGGNTEAFF
TGTGCCAGTAGTATTGTGGGCGGGAACACTGAAGCTTTCTTT
>TRBV12-3/TRBV12-4|-|TRBJ1-2|-
CASSSDYGYTF
TGTGCCAGCAGTTCGGATTATGGCTACACCTTC